This TCR beta chain was documented in a study of T cell responses to AZD1222 COVID-19 vaccine (dated by TCRdb to about 2021). Study-level background: Because spike-specific TCR depth and breadth did not differ between the two schedules, AZD1222 recipients who got a second dose at roughly 4 weeks were pooled with those who got a second dose at roughly 12 weeks. TCR sequencing covered approximately 230 trial participants: about 210 given two doses of AZD1222 and 26 given two doses of MenACWY control vaccine. Trial participants were enrolled into age subgroups of 18-55, 56-69 and 70-plus years, which contained about 150, 28 and 57 TCR-sequenced participants, respectively. General study outcomes and caveats: Spike-specific TCR breadth and depth rose significantly after two AZD1222 doses compared with day 0 and with MenACWY recipients. Most participants were white British and females outnumbered males, and the authors suggested that clonal diversity may have been underestimated. Because no day 14 peak-response samples were available, repertoires were characterized only after the peak T cell response. The 56-69-year group was small, and its depth increase did not reach significance, likely because of low power. Vaccine-associated CD4 TCRs spanned the whole spike protein, with dominant responses in regions 160-218 and 743-854. Conclusions about previously exposed vaccinees are limited because only five to seven AZD1222 recipients were SARS-CoV-2 seropositive at baseline. Reportedly, close to half of the unique spike-specific TCRs recognized epitopes lying outside the regions that are mutated in the B.1.351 and B.1.1.7 variants.

With respect to this clone: Which antigen it targets is not known. Base-call qualities are not available, and no considerably larger clone is one nucleotide away.

V and J lose 3 bases and 0 bases, and a span of 9 bases separates them. CDR1 and CDR2, looked up from the germline V gene, are MNHNS and SASEGT. From its cysteine to its phenylalanine, the CDR3 spans 14 amino acids. Only the CDR3 portion is preserved as DNA: 42 bases, with reading frame beginning at the first base. The time point tag for this specimen amounts to: baseline before first vaccination. Vaccinee samples came from UK trials COV001 and COV002, including a single-blind randomized controlled phase 2/3 trial of AZD1222 (ChAdOx1 nCoV-19) in healthy adults. For TCRbeta chain sequencing, PBMC samples from trial participants were taken at day 0 and at day 28 after the second dose. The CDR3 regions of human TCRbeta chains were subjected to immunosequencing. Regarding the original processing steps: Repertoire TCRs were checked for matches against a reference library of SARS-CoV-2-specific TCRs that had been generated using the MIRA antigen-specificity platform. Breadth was defined as the fraction of unique TCRs that were SARS-CoV-2-associated, and depth was defined as the fraction of total T cells that were SARS-CoV-2-associated. Using the MIRA data, each spike-specific TCR was mapped to the spike region that the TCR reacts to and placed in a CD4 or CD8 class. Log10-transformed breadth and depth values were compared by one-way ANOVA with Sidak's multiple comparisons tests. TCRdb stores this immuneACCESS table with in-frame sequences only. Part of the clones is absent; in the studies checked, under half of the shortfall reflects unresolved V genes, and no reason is known for the rest. V, J and clone size are those of that table, while D and trimming were read from the DNA. The table for this sample lists about 120,000 clones; roughly 90% of them were counted only once. Around 3.5% of the sample goes to the ten largest clones.

Rearrangement joined TRBV6-1 to TRBJ2-7; TRBD1 is a possible D gene, resting on 6 matching bases. The sequence came from an adult in good health. The sequencing here drew on peripheral blood, taken on day 0 of AZD1222 vaccination. The nucleotide sequence is TGTGCCAGCAGTGAGCAGGGGCCCTCCTACGAGCAGTACTTC. Its translation reads: CASSEQGPSYEQYF.